This T cell receptor beta chain was sequenced for a study of cytomegalovirus exposure and HLA in healthy donors. Findings and limits, study-wide: Many donors carried some public TCRs, although rarity characterized most TCR sequences. Researchers catalogued under 200 TCR beta chains as cytomegalovirus-associated. Published work reported that the classifier diagnosed cytomegalovirus status with high specificity and sensitivity. Among the CMV-associated chains, a few were confirmed in vitro as specific for CMV antigens.

The data were produced by immunoSEQ multiplex PCR, yet TCRdb's version contains in-frame clones alone and is incomplete. This sample has roughly 330,000 clones, with about nine tenths found just once. As concerns this clone: What it binds is unknown.

Germline CDR1 reads SGHVS; CDR2 reads FNYEAQ. Trimming left V 4 bases short and J 6 bases short, with 12 bases between. The CDR3 spans 14 residues. The clonotype was recovered from a woman in her twenties or thirties in good health and CMV-seropositive. This chain joins TRBV7-6 and TRBJ1-4, with a weak D call TRBD1 (6 bases). The sample comprised PBMCs. The CDR3 nucleotides are TGTGCCAGCAGCTCTTGGGGGGGCCATGAAAAACTGTTTTTT. Translation gives CASSSWGGHEKLFF.